The clone carrying this T cell receptor (beta chain) was picked up many times. As yet, its antigen is unknown. This sample is part of a study of human T cells and chemical hapten exposure. Study details: The patients, most of them female, presented with alopecia areata, totalis or universalis.

The time point was: patch test 2, 6 weeks after DPC sensitization. Treatment indicated: therapeutic diphenylcyclopropenone sensitization with weekly scalp DPC. V lost 3 bases to trimming and J lost 0 bases, with 15 bases between them. There are 16 residues in the CDR3. Looked up from germline, CDR1 is SGHTA and CDR2 is FQGNSA. Authors' methods: A per-sample median of approximately 100,000 TCRs was observed, with a range of about 23,224 to 690,600. MiXCR, applied by TCRdb to the RACE reads, yields one record per CDR3 protein. TCRdb assigned the V and J calls; the authors' analysis was not used. The sample holds around 75,000 distinct CDR3 sequences; about 9.4% are singletons and the top ten take around 6.8%. The study's findings and limits: Expanded TCRs produced significantly more large CDR3 similarity clusters than controls did. Donors in the study had alopecia, meaning their immune response may differ from healthy people's.

The sample in question was whole blood, obtained in connection with sensitization to the hapten diphenylcyclopropenone (DPC). This clonotype originated in a woman in her forties or fifties with alopecia areata. Some clones in this sample may be carry-over from other donors' samples. V is TRBV7-2 and J is TRBJ2-7; a possible D gene is TRBD1 (6 bases). CDR3 nucleotides: TGTGCCAGCAGCTTCCCGACAGGCAGAAGCTCCTACGAGCAGTACTTC. This encodes CASSFPTGRSSYEQYF.